One sample yielded the 24 T cell receptor beta chains listed below, sequenced in a study of CD8 T cells in ankylosing spondylitis. Study-wide points: The study identified a TCR beta motif of eight highly homologous variants that appeared characteristic of ankylosing spondylitis blood.

TCRdb ran MiXCR on the 5' RACE reads and lists one entry per CDR3 protein. The table has fewer than 650,000 distinct CDR3 sequences, roughly 13% seen once. Their recognized antigens are unknown. Sequencing was performed on blood, either unsorted or a sorted T cell fraction (not recorded which). Source of these receptors: a male donor with ankylosing spondylitis.

Only a few counts were recorded for this clonotype. The chain links TRBV9 to TRBJ2-5; no firm D call. In germline, CDR1 is SGDLS, CDR2 YYNGEE. With 4 bases removed from V and 1 base from J, the gap between germline ends came to 11 bases. This CDR3 spans 14 amino acids. CDR3 DNA: TGTGCCAGCAGCCCCCGGGCGGTCCAAGAGACCCAGTACTTC. Translating gives CASSPRAVQETQYF.

This clonotype was seen only a few times. The rearrangement links TRBV20-1 to TRBJ1-4, with D possibly TRBD1 on 5 matching bases. The CDR3 covers 13 residues. CDR1 is DFQATT and CDR2 is SNEGSKA in the germline V gene (reference sequence). With 3 bases removed from V and 8 bases from J, the gap between germline ends came to 13 bases. The CDR3 sequence is CSARMGVGEKLFF. As DNA, the CDR3 is TGCAGTGCTAGGATGGGGGTTGGGGAAAAACTGTTTTTT.

This clonotype came up a few times. This rearrangement joins TRBV11-3 to TRBJ2-5, with D tentatively TRBD1 or TRBD2 (6 bases each). The CDR3 is 15 amino acids. Germline V gene lookup returns CDR1 SGHNT and CDR2 YENEEA. With 1 base removed from V and 5 bases from J, the gap between germline ends came to 14 bases. CDR3 coding DNA: TGTGCCAGCAGCTTAGTACGGGGGCGCGGGGAGACCCAGTACTTC. Residues: CASSLVRGRGETQYF.

This clonotype was detected ten times or more. The V call is TRBV12-3 or TRBV12-4, the J call TRBJ2-2; D remains ambiguous. The V end was cut by 3 bases, the J end by 7 bases, with 9 bases between. The CDR3 runs to 13 residues. CDR3 residues: CASSFASRGELFF. In nucleotides, the CDR3 is TGTGCCAGCAGTTTTGCGTCGCGCGGGGAGCTGTTTTTT.

This clonotype was observed a few times. The chain carries TRBV12-3 or TRBV12-4 and TRBJ2-3, with unresolved D. V gave up 4 bases and J gave up 0 bases, with 8 bases separating them. This CDR3 is 14 amino acids long. In DNA, the CDR3 is TGTGCCAGCAGTTGGTCCCCGAGCACAGATACGCAGTATTTT. Translating it yields CASSWSPSTDTQYF.

This chain uses TRBV20-1 with TRBJ2-7, with D possibly TRBD2 on 5 matching bases. V shed 0 bases and J shed 4 bases, with 16 bases lying between them. The CDR3 is made up of 15 amino acids. From germline, CDR1 is DFQATT and CDR2 SNEGSKA (reference sequence). CDR3 DNA: TGCAGTGCTAGAGATAGCGAGGGTATTCAGTACGAGCAGTACTTC. Its translation: CSARDSEGIQYEQYF.

This clonotype was observed a handful of times. The chain links TRBV4-1 to TRBJ2-2; TRBD1 matches 8 bases. This CDR3 comprises 16 residues. Germline V gene lookup returns CDR1 MGHRA and CDR2 YSYEKL. Losses at the gene ends were 5 bases for V and 4 bases for J; bases not matched to a gene: 9. CDR3: CASSWAGGPVTGELFF. The CDR3 DNA follows: TGCGCCAGCAGCTGGGCAGGGGGCCCCGTCACCGGGGAGCTGTTTTTT.

This clonotype was observed many times. J is TRBJ2-3 and V is TRBV5-1, with D maybe TRBD1 (6 bases). Germline assignment: CDR1 SGHRS and CDR2 YFSETQ. V lost 0 bases and J 0 bases, leaving 11 bases between the germline ends. The CDR3 spans 16 residues. The CDR3 reads CASSLEVGGSTDTQYF. CDR3 nucleotides: TGCGCCAGCAGCTTGGAAGTAGGGGGAAGCACAGATACGCAGTATTTT.

The rearrangement links TRBV29-1 to TRBJ2-1; D is uncertain. This CDR3 region has 11 residues. V lost 8 bases and J lost 6, with 11 bases in between. Per germline, CDR1 SQVTM and CDR2 ANQGSEA. The CDR3 loop is CSIQDFNEQFF. The CDR3 region has the DNA TGCAGCATCCAAGATTTCAATGAGCAGTTCTTC.

This clonotype was seen more than once but under ten times. The gene calls are TRBV15 and TRBJ2-1, with D unclear. Germline CDR1 LNHNV, CDR2 YYDKDF (reference sequence). The ends were cut back, 3 bases at V and 0 bases at J, with 15 bases in the middle. The CDR3 loop spans 17 amino acids. The CDR3 DNA is TGTGCCACCAGCAGGTTGGGCCCAAGGGACTCCTACAATGAGCAGTTCTTC. Residues: CATSRLGPRDSYNEQFF.

The chain recombines TRBV5-5 with TRBJ1-6; 8 nucleotides agree with TRBD1. Trimming took 1 base from V and 7 from J; bases not matched to a gene: 13. This CDR3 has 18 residues. CDR1 and CDR2 (germline): SGHKS, YYEKEE (reference sequence). CDR3 in amino acids: CASSLNGGRGQANSPLHF. The CDR3 DNA follows: TGTGCCAGCAGCTTGAATGGAGGTAGGGGACAGGCGAATTCACCCCTCCACTTT.

The chain employs TRBV20-1 and TRBJ2-5, with 12 nucleotides matching TRBD2. CDR3 size: 14 residues. Germline V lookup: CDR1 DFQATT, CDR2 SNEGSKA (reference sequence). Germline trimming cut 4 bases from V and 6 bases from J; bases unmatched to any gene: 6. CDR3 nucleotides: TGCAGTGCTAACCTAGCGGGAGGGCCGCAGACCCAGTACTTC. Protein product: CSANLAGGPQTQYF.

This clonotype has a handful of counts. The V call is TRBV11-1, the J call TRBJ2-7, with TRBD1 as a possible D gene (6 bases). CDR1 is SGHAT, CDR2 FQDESV, per germline (reference sequence). The CDR3 is 12 amino acids. V was pared by 4 bases and J by 4 bases, with 8 bases between. In DNA form, the CDR3 reads TGTGCCAGCAGCTCAGGACAGTACGAGCAGTACTTC. Translation gives CASSSGQYEQYF.

This clonotype showed up just a few times. The chain recombines TRBV20-1 with TRBJ1-1; D is undetermined. This CDR3 has 13 residues. The germline V gene has CDR1 DFQATT and CDR2 SNEGSKA (reference sequence). Trimming removed 6 bases at V and 0 bases at J, with 11 bases between. The CDR3 here is CSAKTAVNTEAFF. The CDR3 nucleotides read TGCAGTGCAAAGACCGCCGTGAACACTGAAGCTTTCTTT.

This sequence joins TRBV9 and TRBJ2-1, with D tentatively TRBD2 (6 bases). Germline CDR1 SGDLS, CDR2 YYNGEE. V was cut by 4 bases and J by 9 bases, with 11 bases left in between. This CDR3 spans 12 amino acids. The CDR3 region has the DNA TGTGCCAGCAGCCCCGGGGGAGTTGAGCAGTTCTTC. It translates to CASSPGGVEQFF.

CDR3 nucleotide sequence: TGTGCCAGCAGTCCGACAGGGAGGGGGCTCTCTGGGGCCAACGTCCTGACTTTC. This gives the protein CASSPTGRGLSGANVLTF. The rearrangement joins TRBV12-3 or TRBV12-4 to TRBJ2-6; D assignment may be TRBD1 or TRBD2 (7 bases each). Trimming cost V 5 bases and J 0 bases, with 17 bases left between them. CDR3 length equals 18 residues.

The chain carries TRBV10-2 and TRBJ1-1; D unresolved. CDR1 is WSHSY and CDR2 is SAAADI in the germline V gene. The CDR3 spans 13 residues. Trimming stripped 4 bases from V and 7 bases from J, with 13 bases between. The CDR3 nucleotides are TGCGCCAGCAGTGGGACTCAACAAGGTGAAGCTTTCTTT. Protein product: CASSGTQQGEAFF.

The CDR3 coding sequence is TGTGCCAGCAGCGCAACTAGCGGCCCCAGGGAGCAGTTCTTC. This encodes CASSATSGPREQFF. The chain combines TRBV7-2 with TRBJ2-1; 8 positions match TRBD2. Germline CDR1 SGHTA, CDR2 FQGNSA. The CDR3 consists of 14 residues. V lost 5 bases to trimming and J lost 10 bases; unmatched junction nucleotides: 10.

V gene TRBV7-9 combines with J gene TRBJ2-7; TRBD2 aligns across 7 bases. From germline, CDR1 is SEHNR and CDR2 FQNEAQ (reference sequence). There are 14 residues in the CDR3. The trim removed 1 base at V and 5 bases at J, leaving 5 bases unmatched. Here the CDR3 reads CASSLGGSYDEQYF. Written as DNA, the CDR3 is TGTGCCAGCAGCTTAGGCGGGAGTTATGACGAGCAGTACTTC.

This chain joins TRBV2 and TRBJ1-5, with D tentatively TRBD1 (6 bases). The CDR3 contains 14 residues. V lost 8 bases to trimming and J lost 5 bases, with 16 bases between them. Germline V gene data show CDR1 as SNHLY and CDR2 as FYNNEI. In DNA, the CDR3 is TGTGCCAGCTTATTCGAGGACAGCCATCAGCCCCAGCATTTT. This sequence encodes CASLFEDSHQPQHF.

This clonotype has ten or more counts. This chain joins TRBV5-1 and TRBJ2-7; D might be TRBD2 (6 bases). CDR1 is SGHRS and CDR2 is YFSETQ in the germline V gene. The CDR3 totals 13 residues. The ends were cut back, 0 bases at V and 6 bases at J, with 10 bases in the middle. The chain's CDR3 is CASSLGLEGEQYF. Here the CDR3 DNA reads TGCGCCAGCAGCTTGGGACTAGAAGGCGAGCAGTACTTC.

The gene calls are TRBV14 and TRBJ1-2, with TRBD1 identical over 11 bases. Germline CDR1 and CDR2: SGHDN and FVKESK. The J segment lost 4 bases and the V segment lost 2 bases, leaving 15 bases of the junction unmatched. This CDR3 has 19 amino acids. CDR3 sequence: CASSQQPRGQGASPYGYTF. CDR3 DNA: TGTGCCAGCAGCCAACAACCTCGAGGACAGGGGGCCTCCCCCTATGGCTACACCTTC.

This clonotype came up many times. The rearrangement joins TRBV12-3 or TRBV12-4 to TRBJ2-3; TRBD2 might be the D (5 bases). The V gene lost 5 bases and the J gene lost 0 bases, with 6 bases spanning the gap. The CDR3 has 13 residues. The chain's CDR3 is CASSGSSTDTQYF. CDR3 coding DNA: TGTGCCAGCAGTGGGAGCAGCACAGATACGCAGTATTTT.

This clonotype was detected only a few times. The rearrangement links TRBV7-2 to TRBJ2-5; D unresolved. Trimming removed 5 bases at V and 2 bases at J, with 15 bases between. The CDR3 is 15 residues long. Germline V gene lookup returns CDR1 SGHTA and CDR2 FQGNSA. CDR3 bases: TGTGCCAGCAGCCCAGGTGAAGCGCTGCAAGAGACCCAGTACTTC. Its protein is CASSPGEALQETQYF.